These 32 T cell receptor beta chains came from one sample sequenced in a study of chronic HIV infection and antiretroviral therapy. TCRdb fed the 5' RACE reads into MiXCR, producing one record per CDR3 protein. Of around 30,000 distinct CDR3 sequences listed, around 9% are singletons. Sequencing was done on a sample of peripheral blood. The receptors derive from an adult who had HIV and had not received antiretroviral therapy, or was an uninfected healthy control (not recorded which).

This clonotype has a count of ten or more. As DNA, the CDR3 is TGCAGTGCTATTGTCAGTTTTGGACTAGCGGGACGTTACAATGAGCAGTTCTTC. Translating it yields CSAIVSFGLAGRYNEQFF. This chain links TRBV20-1 with TRBJ2-1; 12 nucleotides align to TRBD2. Looked up from germline, CDR1 is DFQATT and CDR2 is SNEGSKA (reference sequence). The CDR3 is made up of 18 amino acids. Trimming cost V 4 bases and J 4 bases; bases outside gene matches: 14.

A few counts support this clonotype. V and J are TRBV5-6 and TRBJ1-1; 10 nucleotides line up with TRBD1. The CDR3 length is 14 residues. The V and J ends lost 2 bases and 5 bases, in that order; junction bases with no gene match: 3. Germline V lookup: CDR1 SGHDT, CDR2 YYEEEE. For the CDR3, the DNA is TGTGCCAGCAGCTTAGACAGGGGGCGGACTGAAGCTTTCTTT. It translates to CASSLDRGRTEAFF.

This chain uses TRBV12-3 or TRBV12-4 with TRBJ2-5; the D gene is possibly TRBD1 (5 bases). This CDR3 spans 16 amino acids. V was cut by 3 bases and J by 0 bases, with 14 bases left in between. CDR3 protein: CASSFGPTRDQETQYF. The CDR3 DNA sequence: TGTGCCAGCAGTTTTGGACCCACCAGGGACCAAGAGACCCAGTACTTC.

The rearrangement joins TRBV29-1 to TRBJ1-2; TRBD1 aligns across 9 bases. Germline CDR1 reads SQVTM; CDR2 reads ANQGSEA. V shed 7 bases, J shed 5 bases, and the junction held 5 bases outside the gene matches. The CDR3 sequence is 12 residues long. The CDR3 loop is CSAPTGGYGYTF. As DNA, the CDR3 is TGCAGCGCACCGACAGGGGGTTATGGCTACACCTTC.

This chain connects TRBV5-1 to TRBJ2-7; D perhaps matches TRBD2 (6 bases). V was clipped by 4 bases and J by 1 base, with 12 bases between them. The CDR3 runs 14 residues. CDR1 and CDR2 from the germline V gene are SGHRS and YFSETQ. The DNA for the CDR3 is TGCGCCAGCAGCCGGGACTTCCCGTCCTACGAGCAGTACTTC. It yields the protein CASSRDFPSYEQYF.

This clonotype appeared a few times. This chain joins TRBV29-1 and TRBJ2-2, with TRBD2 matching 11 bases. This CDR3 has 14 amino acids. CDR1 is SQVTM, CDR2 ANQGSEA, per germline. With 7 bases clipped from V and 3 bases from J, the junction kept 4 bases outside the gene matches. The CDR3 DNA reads TGCAGCGCATCACTAGCGGGAGACACCGGGGAGCTGTTTTTT. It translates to CSASLAGDTGELFF.

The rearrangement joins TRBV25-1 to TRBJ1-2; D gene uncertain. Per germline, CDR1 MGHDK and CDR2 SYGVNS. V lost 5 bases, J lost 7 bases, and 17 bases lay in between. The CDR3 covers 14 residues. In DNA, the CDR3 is TGTGCCAGCAGTAAGACAAGGCTTGGTGGTGGCTACACCTTC. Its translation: CASSKTRLGGGYTF.

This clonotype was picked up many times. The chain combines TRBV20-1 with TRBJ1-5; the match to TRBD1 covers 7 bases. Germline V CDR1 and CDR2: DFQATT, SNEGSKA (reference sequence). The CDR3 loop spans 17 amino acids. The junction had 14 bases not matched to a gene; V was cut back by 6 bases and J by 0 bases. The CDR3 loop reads CSAQPTGMEGSNQPQHF. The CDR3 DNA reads TGCAGTGCCCAACCGACAGGGATGGAGGGTAGCAATCAGCCCCAGCATTTT.

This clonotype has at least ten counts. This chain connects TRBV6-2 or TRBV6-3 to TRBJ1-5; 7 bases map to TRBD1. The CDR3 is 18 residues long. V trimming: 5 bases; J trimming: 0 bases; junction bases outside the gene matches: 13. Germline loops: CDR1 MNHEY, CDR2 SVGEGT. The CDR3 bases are TGTGCCAGCAGTACCGGGACAGCAGGTTTGTCTAGCAATCAGCCCCAGCATTTT. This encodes CASSTGTAGLSSNQPQHF.

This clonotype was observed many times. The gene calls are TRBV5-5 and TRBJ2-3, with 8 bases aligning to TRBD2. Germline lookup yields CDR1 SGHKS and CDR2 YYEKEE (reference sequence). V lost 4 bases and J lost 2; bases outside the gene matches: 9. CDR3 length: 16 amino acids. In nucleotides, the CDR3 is TGTGCCAGCAGCCTACTAGCGGAGAAGTCCACAGATACGCAGTATTTT. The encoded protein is CASSLLAEKSTDTQYF. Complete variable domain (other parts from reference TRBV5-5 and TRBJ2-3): DAGVTQSPTHLIKTRGQQVTLRCSPISGHKSVSWYQQVLGQGPQFIFQYYEKEERGRGNFPDRFSARQFPNYSSELNVNALLLGDSALYLCASSLLAEKSTDTQYFGPGTRLTVL.

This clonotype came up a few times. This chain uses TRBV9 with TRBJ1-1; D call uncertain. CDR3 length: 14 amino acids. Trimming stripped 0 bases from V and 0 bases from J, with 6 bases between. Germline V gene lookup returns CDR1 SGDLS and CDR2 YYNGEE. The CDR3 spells CASSVETVNTEAFF. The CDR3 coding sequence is TGTGCCAGCAGCGTAGAGACGGTGAACACTGAAGCTTTCTTT.

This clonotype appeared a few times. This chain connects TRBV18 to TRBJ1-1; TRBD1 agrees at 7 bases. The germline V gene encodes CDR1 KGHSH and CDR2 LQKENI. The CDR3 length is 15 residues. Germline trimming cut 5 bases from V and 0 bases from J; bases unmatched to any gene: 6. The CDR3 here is CASSTQGTMNTEAFF. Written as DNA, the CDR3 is TGTGCCAGCTCAACACAGGGGACTATGAACACTGAAGCTTTCTTT.

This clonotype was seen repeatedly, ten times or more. Here the CDR3 reads CASAGTNQPQHF. In DNA form, the CDR3 reads TGTGCCAGCGCGGGTACCAATCAGCCCCAGCATTTT. This chain uses TRBV2 with TRBJ1-5; D uncertain. V was cut by 8 bases and J by 3 bases, with 8 bases left in between. CDR1 is SNHLY, CDR2 FYNNEI, per germline. CDR3 size: 12 residues.

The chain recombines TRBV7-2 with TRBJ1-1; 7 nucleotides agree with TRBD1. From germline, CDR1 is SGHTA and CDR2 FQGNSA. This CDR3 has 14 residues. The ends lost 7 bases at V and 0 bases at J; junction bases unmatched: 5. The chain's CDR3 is CASIGRGLNTEAFF. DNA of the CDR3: TGTGCCAGCATAGGCAGGGGGTTGAACACTGAAGCTTTCTTT.

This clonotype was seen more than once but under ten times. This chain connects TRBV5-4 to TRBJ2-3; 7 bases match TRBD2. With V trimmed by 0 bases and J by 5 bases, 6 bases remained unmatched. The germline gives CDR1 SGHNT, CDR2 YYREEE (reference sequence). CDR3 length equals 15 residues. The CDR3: CASSLAGGGVDTQYF. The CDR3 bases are TGTGCCAGCAGCTTGGCCGGTGGGGGGGTAGATACGCAGTATTTT.

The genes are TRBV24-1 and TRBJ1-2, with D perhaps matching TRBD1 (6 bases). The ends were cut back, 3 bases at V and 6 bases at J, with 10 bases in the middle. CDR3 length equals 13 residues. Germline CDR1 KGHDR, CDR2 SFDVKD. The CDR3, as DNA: TGTGCCACCAGTGATAACAGGGTACATGGCTACACCTTC. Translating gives CATSDNRVHGYTF.

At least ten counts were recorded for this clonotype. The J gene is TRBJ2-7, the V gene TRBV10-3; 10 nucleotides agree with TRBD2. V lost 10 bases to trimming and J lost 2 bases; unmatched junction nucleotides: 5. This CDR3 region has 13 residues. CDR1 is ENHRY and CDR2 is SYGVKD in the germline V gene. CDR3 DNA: TGTGCCACCCAAGCGGGAGGGCCCTACGAGCAGTACTTC. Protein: CATQAGGPYEQYF.

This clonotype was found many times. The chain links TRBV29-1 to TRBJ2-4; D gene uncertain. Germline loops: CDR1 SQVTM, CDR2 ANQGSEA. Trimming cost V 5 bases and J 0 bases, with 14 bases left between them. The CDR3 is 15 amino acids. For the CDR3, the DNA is TGCAGCGTTTCGGCCACTTTTGAAGCCAAAAACATTCAGTACTTC. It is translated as CSVSATFEAKNIQYF.

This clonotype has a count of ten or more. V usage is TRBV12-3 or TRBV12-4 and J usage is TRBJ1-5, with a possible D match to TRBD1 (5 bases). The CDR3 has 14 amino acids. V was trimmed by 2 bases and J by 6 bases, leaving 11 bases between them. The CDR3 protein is CASSLSGGSQPQHF. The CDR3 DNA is TGTGCCAGCAGTTTATCCGGGGGGAGTCAGCCCCAGCATTTT.

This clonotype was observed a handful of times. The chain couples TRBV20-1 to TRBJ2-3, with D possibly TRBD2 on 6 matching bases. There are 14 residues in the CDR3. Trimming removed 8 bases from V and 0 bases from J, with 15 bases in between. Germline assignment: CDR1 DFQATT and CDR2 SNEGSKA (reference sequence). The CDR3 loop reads CSSLRGFSTDTQYF. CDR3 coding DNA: TGCAGTTCTCTCCGGGGGTTTAGCACAGATACGCAGTATTTT.

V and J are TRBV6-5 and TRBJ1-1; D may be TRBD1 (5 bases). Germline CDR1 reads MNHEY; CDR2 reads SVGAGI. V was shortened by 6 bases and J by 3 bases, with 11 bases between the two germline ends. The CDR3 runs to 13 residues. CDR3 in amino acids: CASSLGRDTEAFF. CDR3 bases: TGTGCCAGCAGCCTGGGCAGGGACACTGAAGCTTTCTTT.

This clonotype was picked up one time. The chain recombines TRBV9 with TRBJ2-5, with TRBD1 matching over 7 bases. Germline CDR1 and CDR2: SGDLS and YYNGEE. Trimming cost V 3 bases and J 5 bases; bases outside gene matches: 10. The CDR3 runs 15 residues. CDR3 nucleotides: TGTGCCAGCAGCGCCGACACAGGGGACGTGGAGACCCAGTACTTC. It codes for CASSADTGDVETQYF.

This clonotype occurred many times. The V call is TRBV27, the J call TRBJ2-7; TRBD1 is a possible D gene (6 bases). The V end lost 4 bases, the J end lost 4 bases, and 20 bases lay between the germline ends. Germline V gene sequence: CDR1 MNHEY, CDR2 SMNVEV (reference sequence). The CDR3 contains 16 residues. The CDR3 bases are TGTGCCAGCAGTTCTCGACAGGATGATAGGATTTACGAGCAGTACTTC. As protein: CASSSRQDDRIYEQYF.

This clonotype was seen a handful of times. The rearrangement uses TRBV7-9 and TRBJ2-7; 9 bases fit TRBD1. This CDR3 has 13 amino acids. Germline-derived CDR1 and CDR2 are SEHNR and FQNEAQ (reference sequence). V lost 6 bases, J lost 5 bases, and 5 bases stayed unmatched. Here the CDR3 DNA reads TGTGCCAGCAGGGGGACAGGGCCGCACGAGCAGTACTTC. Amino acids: CASRGTGPHEQYF.

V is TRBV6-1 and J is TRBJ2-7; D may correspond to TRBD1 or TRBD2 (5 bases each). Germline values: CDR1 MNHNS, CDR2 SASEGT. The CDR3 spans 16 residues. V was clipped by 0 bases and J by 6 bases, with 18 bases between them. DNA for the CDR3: TGTGCCAGCAGTGAAGCTTTCGGGACCCTTCGTTGCGAGCAGTACTTC. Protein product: CASSEAFGTLRCEQYF.

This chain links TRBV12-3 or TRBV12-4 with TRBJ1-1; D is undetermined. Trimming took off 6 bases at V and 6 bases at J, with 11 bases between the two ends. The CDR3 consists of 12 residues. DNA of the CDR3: TGTGCCAGCAGGCGGGGTAGGGCTGAAGCTTTCTTT. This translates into CASRRGRAEAFF.

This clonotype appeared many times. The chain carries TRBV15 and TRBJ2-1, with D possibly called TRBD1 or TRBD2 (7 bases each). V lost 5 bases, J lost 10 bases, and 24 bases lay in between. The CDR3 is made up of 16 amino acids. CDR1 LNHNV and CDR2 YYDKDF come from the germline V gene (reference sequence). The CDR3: CATSLALGRGRTEQFF. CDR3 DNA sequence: TGTGCCACCAGCTTAGCCCTGGGGAGGGGGCGGACAGAGCAGTTCTTC.

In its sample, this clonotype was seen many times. As DNA, the CDR3 is TGCGCCAGCAGCTTGGCCGGCGGGCAAGAGACCCAGTACTTC. Its translation is CASSLAGGQETQYF. The V gene is TRBV5-1, the J gene TRBJ2-5; tentatively, D is TRBD2 (5 bases). V lost 0 bases and J 2 bases, leaving 8 bases between the germline ends. The CDR3 has 14 amino acids. CDR1 and CDR2 (germline): SGHRS, YFSETQ.

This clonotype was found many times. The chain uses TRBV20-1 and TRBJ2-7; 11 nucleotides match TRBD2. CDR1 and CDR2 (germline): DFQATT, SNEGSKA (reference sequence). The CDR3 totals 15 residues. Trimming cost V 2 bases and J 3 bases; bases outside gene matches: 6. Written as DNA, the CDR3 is TGCAGTGCTAGATTTTCGACTAGCGGGATCTACGAGCAGTACTTC. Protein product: CSARFSTSGIYEQYF.

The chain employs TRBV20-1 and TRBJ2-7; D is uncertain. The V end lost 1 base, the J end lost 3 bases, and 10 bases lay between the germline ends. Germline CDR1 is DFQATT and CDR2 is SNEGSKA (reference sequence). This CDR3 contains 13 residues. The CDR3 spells CSARVSRNYEQYF. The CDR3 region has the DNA TGCAGTGCTAGAGTGTCCAGGAACTACGAGCAGTACTTC.

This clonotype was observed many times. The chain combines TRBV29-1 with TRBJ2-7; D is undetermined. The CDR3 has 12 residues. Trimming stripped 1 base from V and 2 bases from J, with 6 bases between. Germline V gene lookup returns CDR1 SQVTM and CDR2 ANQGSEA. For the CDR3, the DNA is TGCAGCGTTGAAGGGGCAACCTACGAGCAGTACTTC. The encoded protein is CSVEGATYEQYF.

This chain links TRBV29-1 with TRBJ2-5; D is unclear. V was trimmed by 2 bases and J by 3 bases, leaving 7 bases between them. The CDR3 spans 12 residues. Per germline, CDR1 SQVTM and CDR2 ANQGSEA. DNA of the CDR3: TGCAGCGTTGAACTCTGGGAAGAGACCCAGTACTTC. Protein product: CSVELWEETQYF.